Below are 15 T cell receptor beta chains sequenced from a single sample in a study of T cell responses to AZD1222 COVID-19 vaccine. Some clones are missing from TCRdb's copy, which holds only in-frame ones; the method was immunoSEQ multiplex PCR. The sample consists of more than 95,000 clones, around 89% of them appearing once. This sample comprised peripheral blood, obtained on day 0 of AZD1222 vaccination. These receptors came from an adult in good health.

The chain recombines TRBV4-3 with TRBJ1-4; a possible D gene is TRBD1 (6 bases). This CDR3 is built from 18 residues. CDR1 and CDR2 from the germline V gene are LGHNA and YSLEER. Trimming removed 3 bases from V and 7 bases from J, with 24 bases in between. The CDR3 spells CASSHQLGGKDFGEKLFF. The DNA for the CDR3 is TGCGCCAGCAGCCATCAGTTAGGGGGTAAGGATTTTGGTGAAAAACTGTTTTTT.

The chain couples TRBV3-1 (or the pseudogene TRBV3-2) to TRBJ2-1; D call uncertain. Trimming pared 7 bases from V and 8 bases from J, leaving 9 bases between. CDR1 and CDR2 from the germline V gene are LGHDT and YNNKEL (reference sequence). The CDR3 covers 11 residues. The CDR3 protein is CASKATDEQFF. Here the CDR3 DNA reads TGTGCCAGCAAGGCAACCGATGAGCAGTTCTTC.

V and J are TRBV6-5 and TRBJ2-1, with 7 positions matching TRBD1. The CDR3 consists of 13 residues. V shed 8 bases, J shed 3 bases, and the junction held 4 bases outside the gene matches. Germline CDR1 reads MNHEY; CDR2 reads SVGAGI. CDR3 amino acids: CASVRDSYNEQFF. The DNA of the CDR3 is TGTGCCAGCGTCCGGGACAGCTACAATGAGCAGTTCTTC.

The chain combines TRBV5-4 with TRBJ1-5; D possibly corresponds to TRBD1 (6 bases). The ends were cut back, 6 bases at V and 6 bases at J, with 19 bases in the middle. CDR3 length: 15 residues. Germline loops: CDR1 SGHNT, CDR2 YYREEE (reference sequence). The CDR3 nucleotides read TGTGCCAGCACCAAGACCCCAGGGGAGGGTCAGCCCCAGCATTTT. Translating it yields CASTKTPGEGQPQHF.

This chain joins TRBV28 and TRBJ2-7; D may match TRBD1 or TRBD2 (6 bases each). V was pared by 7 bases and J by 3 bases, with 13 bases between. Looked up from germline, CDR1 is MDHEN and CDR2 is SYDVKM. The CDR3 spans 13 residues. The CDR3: CASTGAGLYEQYF. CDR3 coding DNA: TGTGCCAGCACAGGGGCGGGGCTCTACGAGCAGTACTTC.

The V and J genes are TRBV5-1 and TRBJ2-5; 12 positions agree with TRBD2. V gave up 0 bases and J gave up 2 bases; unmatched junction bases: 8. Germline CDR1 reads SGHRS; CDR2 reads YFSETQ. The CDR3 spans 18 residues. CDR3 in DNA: TGCGCCAGCAGCTTGGGACTAGCGGGAGACCCGGTTCAAGAGACCCAGTACTTC. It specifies CASSLGLAGDPVQETQYF.

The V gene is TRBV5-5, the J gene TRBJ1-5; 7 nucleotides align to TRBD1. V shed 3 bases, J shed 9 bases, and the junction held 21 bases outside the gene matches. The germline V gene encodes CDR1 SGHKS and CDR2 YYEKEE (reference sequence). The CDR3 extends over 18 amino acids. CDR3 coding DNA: TGTGCCAGCAGCTCTACAGGGGTTACAGGGCTAGCGGGGGGGCCCCAGCATTTT. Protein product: CASSSTGVTGLAGGPQHF.

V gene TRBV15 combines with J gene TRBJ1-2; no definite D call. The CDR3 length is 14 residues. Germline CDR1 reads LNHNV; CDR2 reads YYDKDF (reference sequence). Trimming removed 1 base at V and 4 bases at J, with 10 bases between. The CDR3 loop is CATSRADKPYGYTF. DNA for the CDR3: TGTGCCACCAGCAGAGCCGACAAGCCCTATGGCTACACCTTC.

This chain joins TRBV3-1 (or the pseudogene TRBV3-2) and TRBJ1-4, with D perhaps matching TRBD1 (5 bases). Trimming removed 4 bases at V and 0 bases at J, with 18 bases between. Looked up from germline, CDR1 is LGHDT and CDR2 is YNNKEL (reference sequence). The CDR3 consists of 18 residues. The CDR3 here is CASSLYRTPSATNEKLFF. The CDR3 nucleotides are TGTGCCAGCAGCCTTTACCGGACACCCAGTGCAACTAATGAAAAACTGTTTTTT.

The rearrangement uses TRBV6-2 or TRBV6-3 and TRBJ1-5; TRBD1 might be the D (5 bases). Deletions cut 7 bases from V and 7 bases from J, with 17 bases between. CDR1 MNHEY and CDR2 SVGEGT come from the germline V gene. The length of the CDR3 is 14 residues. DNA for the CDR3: TGTGCCAGCACCCCCTGGTCCGGGGGACAGCCCCAGCATTTT. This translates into CASTPWSGGQPQHF.

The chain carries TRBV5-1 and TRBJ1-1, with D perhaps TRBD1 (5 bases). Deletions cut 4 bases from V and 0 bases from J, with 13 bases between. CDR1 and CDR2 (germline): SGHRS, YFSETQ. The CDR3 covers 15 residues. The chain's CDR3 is CASSETWGMNTEAFF. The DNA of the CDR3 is TGCGCCAGCAGCGAGACTTGGGGCATGAACACTGAAGCTTTCTTT.

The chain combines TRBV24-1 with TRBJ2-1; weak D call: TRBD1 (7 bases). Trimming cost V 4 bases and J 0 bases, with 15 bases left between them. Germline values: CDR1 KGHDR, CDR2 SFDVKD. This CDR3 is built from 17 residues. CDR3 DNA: TGTGCCACCAGTGACCCAGGGGGGTCGAGCTCCTACAATGAGCAGTTCTTC. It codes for CATSDPGGSSSYNEQFF.

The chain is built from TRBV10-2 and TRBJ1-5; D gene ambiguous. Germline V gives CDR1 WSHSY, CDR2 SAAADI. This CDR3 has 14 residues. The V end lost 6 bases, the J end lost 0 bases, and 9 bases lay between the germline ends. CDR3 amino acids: CASSGSYSNQPQHF. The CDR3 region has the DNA TGCGCCAGCAGCGGGTCCTATAGCAATCAGCCCCAGCATTTT.

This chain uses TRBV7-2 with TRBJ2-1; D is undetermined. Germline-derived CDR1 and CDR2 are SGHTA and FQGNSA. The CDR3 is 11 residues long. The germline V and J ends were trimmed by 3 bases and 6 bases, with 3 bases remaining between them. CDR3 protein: CASSFLNEQFF. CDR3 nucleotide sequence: TGTGCCAGCAGCTTCCTCAATGAGCAGTTCTTC.

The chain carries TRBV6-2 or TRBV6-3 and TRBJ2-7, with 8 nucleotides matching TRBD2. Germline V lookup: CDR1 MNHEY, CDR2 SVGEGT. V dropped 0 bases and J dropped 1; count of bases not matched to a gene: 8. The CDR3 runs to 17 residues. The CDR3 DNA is TGTGCCAGCAGTTACTCCCAGACTAGCGCGCGTTCCTACGAGCAGTACTTC. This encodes CASSYSQTSARSYEQYF.